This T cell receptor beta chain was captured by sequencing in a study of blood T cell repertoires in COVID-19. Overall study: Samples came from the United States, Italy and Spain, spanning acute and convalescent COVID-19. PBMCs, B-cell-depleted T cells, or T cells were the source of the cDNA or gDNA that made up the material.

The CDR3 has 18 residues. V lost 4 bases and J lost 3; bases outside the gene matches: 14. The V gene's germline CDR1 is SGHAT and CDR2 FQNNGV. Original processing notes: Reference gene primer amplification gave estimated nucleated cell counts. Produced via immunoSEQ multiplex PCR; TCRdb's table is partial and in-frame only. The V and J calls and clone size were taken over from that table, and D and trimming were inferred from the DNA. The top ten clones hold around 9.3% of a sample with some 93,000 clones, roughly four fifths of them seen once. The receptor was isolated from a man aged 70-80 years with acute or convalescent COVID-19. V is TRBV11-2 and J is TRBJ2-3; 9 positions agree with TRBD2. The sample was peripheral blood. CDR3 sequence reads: CASSSHNDWRGGTDTQYF. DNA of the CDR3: TGTGCCAGCAGCTCCCACAACGATTGGCGGGGGGGAACAGATACGCAGTATTTT.